These 10 T cell receptor beta chains were all obtained from the same sample, sequenced in a study of Ad26.COV2.S vaccination and SARS-CoV-2 variants. The repertoire was sequenced with immunoSEQ multiplex PCR; TCRdb's copy has only in-frame clones and lacks some. The table includes over 400,000 clones, about 90% detected once. As to treatment: around 19 received Ad26.COV2.S at low or high dose, single or two shots; roughly five received placebo; per-sample allocation not given. After the first vaccine or placebo injection, samples were drawn on day 63. The sequencing used peripheral blood, collected in a trial of Ad26.COV2.S vaccine versus placebo. These receptors were collected from a person between 18 and 65 years old who received the Ad26.COV2.S COVID-19 vaccine or a placebo.

The V gene is TRBV27, the J gene TRBJ1-1; no firm D call. Per germline, CDR1 MNHEY and CDR2 SMNVEV (reference sequence). Trimming took 2 bases from V and 1 from J, leaving 8 bases between them. The length of the CDR3 is 14 residues. The CDR3 nucleotides read TGTGCCAGCAGTTTAAGCTGGGGGAACACTGAAGCTTTCTTT. This sequence encodes CASSLSWGNTEAFF.

This clone has only a few counts. The J gene is TRBJ2-7, the V gene TRBV29-1; 12 nucleotides line up with TRBD2. After removal of 6 bases from V and 2 bases from J, the junction contained 8 bases not matched to a gene. This CDR3 comprises 15 residues. CDR1 SQVTM and CDR2 ANQGSEA come from the germline V gene. The CDR3 nucleotides read TGCAGCGTGGGGGAGGGACTAGCGGGTCCCTACGAGCAGTACTTC. It codes for CSVGEGLAGPYEQYF.

The V call is TRBV5-1, the J call TRBJ2-1; no clear D. Germline assignment: CDR1 SGHRS and CDR2 YFSETQ. The CDR3 is made up of 13 amino acids. The V end lost 1 base, the J end lost 6 bases, and 8 bases lay between the germline ends. Here the CDR3 DNA reads TGCGCCAGCAGCTTGCGGCTTGGCAATGAGCAGTTCTTC. Protein: CASSLRLGNEQFF.

The chain has TRBV28 and TRBJ2-1; 10 bases fit TRBD1. With 5 bases clipped from V and 10 bases from J, the junction kept 11 bases outside the gene matches. The CDR3 covers 15 residues. The V gene's germline CDR1 is MDHEN and CDR2 SYDVKM. CDR3: CASSRPGTGEGEQFF. For the CDR3, the DNA is TGTGCCAGCAGTAGACCCGGGACAGGGGAAGGGGAGCAGTTCTTC.

As to this clone: The same CDR3 arises from other DNA sequences in this sample as well. J is TRBJ2-3 and V is TRBV19; D is uncertain. The CDR3 extends over 13 amino acids. With 5 bases removed from V and 2 bases from J, the gap between germline ends came to 8 bases. The germline CDR1 and CDR2 sequences are LNHDA and SQIVND (reference sequence). The CDR3 region is CASSGSITDTQYF. CDR3 sequence (DNA): TGTGCCAGTAGTGGTAGTATCACAGATACGCAGTATTTT.

V usage is TRBV6-4 and J usage is TRBJ2-3, with 8 bases lining up with TRBD2. This CDR3 has 14 amino acids. The V and J ends lost 0 bases and 5 bases, in that order; junction bases with no gene match: 1. Germline V lookup: CDR1 MRHNA, CDR2 SNTAGT. Written as DNA, the CDR3 is TGTGCCAGCAGTGACTCGAGCGGGGGAGATACGCAGTATTTT. Its translation: CASSDSSGGDTQYF.

This sequence joins TRBV10-2 and TRBJ2-2; D is unresolved. The CDR3 runs 14 residues. CDR1 and CDR2 from the germline V gene are WSHSY and SAAADI. V was trimmed by 7 bases and J by 1 base, leaving 10 bases between them. CDR3 sequence: CASITNMNTGELFF. CDR3 sequence (DNA): TGCGCCAGCATAACTAACATGAACACCGGGGAGCTGTTTTTT.

As concerns this clone: Distinct nucleotide sequences in the sample also encode this CDR3. The chain has TRBV5-1 and TRBJ2-3; 7 bases are a match to TRBD1. This CDR3 is 13 amino acids long. The trim removed 4 bases at V and 4 bases at J, leaving 3 bases unmatched. The germline V gene encodes CDR1 SGHRS and CDR2 YFSETQ. The CDR3 DNA is TGCGCCAGCAGCCGAGACAGGGCAGATACGCAGTATTTT. It is translated as CASSRDRADTQYF.

This chain links TRBV5-1 with TRBJ2-2, with D tentatively TRBD1 (5 bases). The CDR3 spans 16 residues. Trimming shortened V by 3 bases and J by 1 base, and 13 bases separated the two germline ends. Germline V CDR1 and CDR2: SGHRS, YFSETQ. Written as DNA, the CDR3 is TGCGCCAGCAGCTCGTTTCAGGGTTGGAACACCGGGGAGCTGTTTTTT. Protein product: CASSSFQGWNTGELFF.

The rearrangement uses TRBV28 and TRBJ1-2; tentatively, D is TRBD1 (6 bases). The germline V gene encodes CDR1 MDHEN and CDR2 SYDVKM. CDR3 length equals 17 residues. V gave up 2 bases and J gave up 8 bases, with 24 bases separating them. The CDR3 reads CASSLNGNRALIWGYTF. CDR3 nucleotides: TGTGCCAGCAGTTTAAATGGAAACAGGGCGCTAATCTGGGGCTACACCTTC.